A selection of T cell receptor beta chains follows, all from one sample in a study of radiation and T cells in renal cell carcinoma. Generated by immunoSEQ multiplex PCR, the TCRdb table keeps only in-frame clones and is missing some. The sample has about 140,000 clones; around four fifths are singletons. The sequencing here drew on blood, taken from a patient whose treatment included radiotherapy and nephrectomy. All receptors come from a woman in her forties or fifties with renal cell carcinoma. Both conserved end residues are part of each CDR3. D genes are given only for firm matches. Rows give clone size only sometimes, using once, few, many, or a class for an expanded clone.

DNA	CDR3	V	J	D	size
TGTGCCAGCAGCGACCGGGCTGATACGCAGTATTTT	CASSDRADTQYF	TRBV7-9	TRBJ2-3	.	.
TGTGCCAGCAGAGTTGATATGGGCTACGAGCAGTACTTC	CASRVDMGYEQYF	TRBV27	TRBJ2-7	.	.
TGTGCCAGCAGTGAACGCGGGAGGTGGTACGAGCAGTACTTC	CASSERGRWYEQYF	TRBV2	TRBJ2-7	TRBD2	.
TGTGCCAGTAGTAGGGCGGACCACAATGAGCAGTTCTTC	CASSRADHNEQFF	TRBV19	TRBJ2-1	.	.
TGTGCCAGCATCTGTGCCTTCGTTTGGGTGCATAGGAAACCCTTCGGAAGCACTGAAGCTTTCTTT	CASICAFVWVHRKPFGSTEAFF	TRBV9	TRBJ1-1	.	.
TGTGCCAGCAGCGTAGCGGGGGGCCGAGATACGCAGTATTTT	CASSVAGGRDTQYF	TRBV9	TRBJ2-3	.	.
TGTGCCAGCAGTTTGAAGGACGGGACCTACGAGCAGTACTTC	CASSLKDGTYEQYF	TRBV27	TRBJ2-7	.	.
TGTGCCAGCTCAACCAGTACCCTCGGAAACACCATATATTTT	CASSTSTLGNTIYF	TRBV18	TRBJ1-3	.	.
TGTGCCAGCAGCTTGAGACAGTCTGAAGCTTTCTTT	CASSLRQSEAFF	TRBV5-6	TRBJ1-1	.	.
TGCGCCAGCAGCTTGGAGGCCAGAAGCACAGATACGCAGTATTTT	CASSLEARSTDTQYF	TRBV5-1	TRBJ2-3	.	.
TGCGCCAGCAGCTTGAGGGTGGTGGGAGGGCCGTACAATGAGCAGTTCTTC	CASSLRVVGGPYNEQFF	TRBV5-1	TRBJ2-1	TRBD2	.
TGTGCCAGCTCACCACGACAGGGGGACGGGGAGACCCAGTACTTC	CASSPRQGDGETQYF	TRBV18	TRBJ2-5	TRBD1	.
TGCGCCAGCAGTCACGTACGTCATCTACTTTACGAGCAGTACTTC	CASSHVRHLLYEQYF	TRBV23-1	TRBJ2-7	.	.
TGTGCCAGCAGTGACCCTTGGGGGACTGAAGCTTTCTTT	CASSDPWGTEAFF	TRBV25-1	TRBJ1-1	.	.
TGTGCCAGCAGTAAGACTTCCCAAGAGACCCAGTACTTC	CASSKTSQETQYF	TRBV9	TRBJ2-5	.	.
TGCAGCGTAGGGGGCACTGAAGCTTTCTTT	CSVGGTEAFF	TRBV29-1	TRBJ1-1	.	.
TGTGCCAGCAGGTCGGACAGCTTAGCGTCTGGAAACACCATATATTTT	CASRSDSLASGNTIYF	TRBV2	TRBJ1-3	.	.
TGTGCCAGCAGTGCACACCAGGGGGCTGAAGCTTTCTTT	CASSAHQGAEAFF	TRBV9	TRBJ1-1	TRBD1	.
TGTGCCAGCAGCCAAGTAATGGGTCTCAATGGCTACACCTTC	CASSQVMGLNGYTF	TRBV4-2	TRBJ1-2	.	.
TGTGCCAGCAGCTTAGTAGCCAACGTCCTGACTTTC	CASSLVANVLTF	TRBV7-9	TRBJ2-6	.	.
TGTGCCATCAGCCCGGGATTGGGCTACACCTTC	CAISPGLGYTF	TRBV10-3	TRBJ1-2	.	.
TGTGCCAGCACCCCGGGACAGGGGGTCTTCGAGCAGTACTTC	CASTPGQGVFEQYF	TRBV18	TRBJ2-7	TRBD1	.
TGTGCCAGCCACACCGGTCGGCCGAACACTGAAGCTTTCTTT	CASHTGRPNTEAFF	TRBV19	TRBJ1-1	.	.
TGTGCCTTCTCAGGGGCGGAGGATGGCTACACCTTC	CAFSGAEDGYTF	TRBV30	TRBJ1-2	.	.
TGCGCCAGCAGTGATACAGGGACTCAGCCCCAGCATTTT	CASSDTGTQPQHF	TRBV10-1	TRBJ1-5	.	.
TGTGCCAGCACCAGGAGAGGGGCTGAAGCTTTCTTT	CASTRRGAEAFF	TRBV5-4	TRBJ1-1	.	once
TGTGCCAGTAGCCGGACAGGACCGAACACCGGGGAGCTGTTTTTT	CASSRTGPNTGELFF	TRBV19	TRBJ2-2	TRBD1	.
TGTGCCAGTAATAACAGGGCAGGGGACTATGGCTACACCTTC	CASNNRAGDYGYTF	TRBV19	TRBJ1-2	.	.
TGTGCCAGCAGTTACTCCGGGACAGGGGGAAATCAGCCCCAGCATTTT	CASSYSGTGGNQPQHF	TRBV6-5	TRBJ1-5	TRBD1	.
TGTGCCAGCAGTGCTACCCCCGCGACTAATGAAAAACTGTTTTTT	CASSATPATNEKLFF	TRBV6-6	TRBJ1-4	.	.
TGTGCCAGCAGTAGAAACTCGGGACTCCGCATTAGCTCCTACGAGCAGTACTTC	CASSRNSGLRISSYEQYF	TRBV7-2	TRBJ2-7	.	.
TGTGCCAGCAGCTCAGGACAGGGGAAAGAGACCCAGTACTTC	CASSSGQGKETQYF	TRBV7-9	TRBJ2-5	TRBD1	.
TGTGCCAGCAGTACCCACGGGAATGAGCAGTTCTTC	CASSTHGNEQFF	TRBV28	TRBJ2-1	.	.
TGTGCCAGCTCACCATCGGTAGTCGGGTGGGGGACCGGGTACGAGCAGTACTTC	CASSPSVVGWGTGYEQYF	TRBV18	TRBJ2-7	.	.
TGCGCCAGCAGCCAATTGTGGTTATTAGGCAGCCGGGGTGAAAAACTGTTTTTT	CASSQLWLLGSRGEKLFF	TRBV4-1	TRBJ1-4	.	once
TGTGCCTGGAGGGACAGAGGGTTCCCCCTTAATGAAAAACTGTTTTTT	CAWRDRGFPLNEKLFF	TRBV30	TRBJ1-4	.	.
TGCGCCAGCAGGGCCGGGACAGGGCGGGATCAGCCCCAGCATTTT	CASRAGTGRDQPQHF	TRBV5-1	TRBJ1-5	TRBD1	.
TGCAGTGCTTATACAGGGGGCGTGCAGCATTTT	CSAYTGGVQHF	TRBV20-1	TRBJ1-5	TRBD1	.
TGTGCCAGCACTAGGACTAGCACAGATACGCAGTATTTT	CASTRTSTDTQYF	TRBV6-6	TRBJ2-3	.	.
TGTGCCACCAGCAGAGTCGGAGGGGCCGAAAAACTGTTTTTT	CATSRVGGAEKLFF	TRBV15	TRBJ1-4	.	.
TGTGCCTGTGACGGTGGGGTGGCGCAGTATTTT	CACDGGVAQYF	TRBV30	TRBJ2-3	.	.
TGTGCCAGCAGCGGACCCCTGGGGGGCGAGCAGTACTTC	CASSGPLGGEQYF	TRBV9	TRBJ2-7	.	.
TGTGCCAGCAGCTTCGGGAGTCCTTCGAACACTGAAGCTTTCTTT	CASSFGSPSNTEAFF	TRBV13	TRBJ1-1	.	once
TGTGCCAGCAGCACCGGACTAGCGGGAAGTGAGCAGTTCTTC	CASSTGLAGSEQFF	TRBV5-8	TRBJ2-1	TRBD2	.
TGTGCCAGCGGGAGGGGATTTGACACCTACGAGCAGTACTTC	CASGRGFDTYEQYF	TRBV19	TRBJ2-7	TRBD2	.
TGTGCCAGCAGCTTAGGGGCCTGGAGAGAGCAGTACTTC	CASSLGAWREQYF	TRBV7-2	TRBJ2-7	.	.